This TCR beta chain was found in a study of OX40 agonist ivuxolimab in advanced cancers. Turning to the study itself: Subjects had a mean age of around 63 years, with a range of about 23 to 90; less than 90% were male.

Whole-study findings and limits: Compared with CD4+, CD8+ T cells on average had more expanded clones. By week 6 at 0.1 to 3.0 mg/kg, blood CD4+ and CD8+ T cells had expanded clonally.

CDR3 length equals 15 residues. The V end was cut by 2 bases, the J end by 2 bases, with 12 bases between. CDR1 is MNHEY, CDR2 SMNVEV, per germline (reference sequence). About this clone: Its cognate antigen is unknown.

Assay: immunoSEQ multiplex PCR; the TCRdb copy retains only in-frame clones and omits some. The table lists about 19,000 clones, around 81% of them singletons, with around 3.5% in the top ten. This clonotype was sampled from an adult with an advanced solid tumor such as melanoma, head and neck, liver or kidney cancer. The rearrangement uses TRBV27 and TRBJ1-2; D is uncertain. The sample here was CD4+ or CD8+ T cells sorted from blood, taken in a trial of the OX40 agonist ivuxolimab. CDR3 amino acids: CASSLGRGSNYGYTF. The CDR3 nucleotides read TGTGCCAGCAGTTTAGGTCGAGGATCCAACTATGGCTACACCTTC.